One sample yielded the 8 T cell receptor beta chains listed below, sequenced in a study of blood T cell repertoires in COVID-19. Sequenced by immunoSEQ multiplex PCR; TCRdb stores in-frame clones only, minus some. The sample lists about 210,000 clones; 88% were seen once. Sequenced material: peripheral blood. The receptor source for this set is a man in his 70s with acute or convalescent COVID-19.

The rearrangement joins TRBV5-1 to TRBJ2-7, with TRBD1 matching 7 bases. CDR1 is SGHRS, CDR2 YFSETQ, per germline. The CDR3 is 14 amino acids. V gave up 4 bases and J gave up 2 bases; unmatched junction bases: 6. The CDR3 nucleotides are TGCGCCAGCAGCAGAAGACAGGGTCCCTACGAGCAGTACTTC. This encodes CASSRRQGPYEQYF.

This rearrangement joins TRBV4-2 to TRBJ1-2; 11 positions match TRBD1. Trimming took 0 bases from V and 7 from J; bases not matched to a gene: 4. CDR3 size: 15 residues. The V gene's germline CDR1 is LGHNA and CDR2 YNFKEQ. CDR3 in amino acids: CASSQDLGQGVGYTF. In DNA form, the CDR3 reads TGTGCCAGCAGCCAAGACTTGGGACAGGGGGTTGGCTACACCTTC.

This chain connects TRBV6-4 to TRBJ2-2; no definite D call. CDR3 length: 12 amino acids. Germline-derived CDR1 and CDR2 are MRHNA and SNTAGT. The ends were cut back, 6 bases at V and 2 bases at J, with 4 bases in the middle. The CDR3 is CASRANTGELFF. The DNA of the CDR3 is TGTGCCAGCAGGGCCAACACCGGGGAGCTGTTTTTT.

This chain links TRBV5-4 with TRBJ2-1, with a tentative D call TRBD2 (7 bases). This CDR3 comprises 17 residues. Trimming took 7 bases from V and 2 from J, leaving 22 bases between them. CDR1 and CDR2 from the germline V gene are SGHNT and YYREEE (reference sequence). The CDR3 protein is CASSLGGLAAAYNEQFF. As DNA, the CDR3 is TGTGCCAGCTCCTTGGGGGGGCTAGCGGCGGCCTACAATGAGCAGTTCTTC.

The chain uses TRBV5-8 and TRBJ2-7; 7 bases are a match to TRBD2. There are 15 residues in the CDR3. Trimming removed 5 bases from V and 0 bases from J; junction bases left unmatched: 8. Germline CDR1 and CDR2: SGHTS and YDEGEE. CDR3 loop: CASRSQRDYSYEQYF. The CDR3 nucleotides are TGTGCCAGCAGGTCCCAGCGGGACTACTCCTACGAGCAGTACTTC.

The chain has TRBV5-4 and TRBJ2-2, with 7 bases matching TRBD1. Germline V gives CDR1 SGHNT, CDR2 YYREEE (reference sequence). The CDR3 has 15 residues. With V trimmed by 2 bases and J by 4 bases, 5 bases remained unmatched. The CDR3 reads CASSFNRGLTGELFF. The CDR3 DNA reads as TGTGCCAGCAGCTTTAATAGGGGGCTCACCGGGGAGCTGTTTTTT.

The chain joins TRBV6-1 to TRBJ1-5, with D hard to call. This CDR3 has 16 residues. Germline CDR1 and CDR2: MNHNS and SASEGT. V lost 3 bases, J lost 3 bases, and 15 bases lay in between. The CDR3 DNA follows: TGTGCCAGCAGTGAGCGGGGAGTTGGATTCAATCAGCCCCAGCATTTT. This translates into CASSERGVGFNQPQHF.

With regard to this clone: Other DNA sequences from this sample encode an identical CDR3 as well. V is TRBV28 and J is TRBJ2-7; 9 nucleotides align to TRBD2. The CDR3 consists of 13 residues. V lost 6 bases and J lost 4; bases outside the gene matches: 4. CDR1 and CDR2 (germline): MDHEN, SYDVKM. The CDR3 is CASRTSGNYEQYF. Written as DNA, the CDR3 is TGTGCCAGCAGGACTAGCGGAAATTACGAGCAGTACTTC.